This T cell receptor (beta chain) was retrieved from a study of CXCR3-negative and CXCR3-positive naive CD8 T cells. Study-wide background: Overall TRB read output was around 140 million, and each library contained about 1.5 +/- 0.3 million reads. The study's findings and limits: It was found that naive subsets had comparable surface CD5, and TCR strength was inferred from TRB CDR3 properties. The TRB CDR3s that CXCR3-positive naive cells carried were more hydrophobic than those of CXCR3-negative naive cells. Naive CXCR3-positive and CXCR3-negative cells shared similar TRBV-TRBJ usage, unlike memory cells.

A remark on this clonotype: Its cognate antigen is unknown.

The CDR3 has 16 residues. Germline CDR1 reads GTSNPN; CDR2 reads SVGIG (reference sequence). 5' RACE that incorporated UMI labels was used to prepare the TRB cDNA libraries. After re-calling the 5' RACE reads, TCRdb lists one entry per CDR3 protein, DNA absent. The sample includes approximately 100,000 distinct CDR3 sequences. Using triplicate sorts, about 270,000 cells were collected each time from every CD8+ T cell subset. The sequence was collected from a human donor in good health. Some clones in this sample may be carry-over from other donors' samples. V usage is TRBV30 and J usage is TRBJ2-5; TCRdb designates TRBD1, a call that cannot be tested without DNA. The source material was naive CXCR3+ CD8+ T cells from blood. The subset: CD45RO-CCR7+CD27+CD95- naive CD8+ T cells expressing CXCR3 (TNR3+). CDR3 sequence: CAWLRDGTEYQETQYF. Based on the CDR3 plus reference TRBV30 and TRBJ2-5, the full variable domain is SQTIHQWPATLVQPVGSPLSLECTVEGTSNPNLYWYRQAAGRGLQLLFYSVGIGQISSEVPQNLSASRPQDRQFILSSKKLLLSDSGFYLCAWLRDGTEYQETQYFGPGTRLLVL.